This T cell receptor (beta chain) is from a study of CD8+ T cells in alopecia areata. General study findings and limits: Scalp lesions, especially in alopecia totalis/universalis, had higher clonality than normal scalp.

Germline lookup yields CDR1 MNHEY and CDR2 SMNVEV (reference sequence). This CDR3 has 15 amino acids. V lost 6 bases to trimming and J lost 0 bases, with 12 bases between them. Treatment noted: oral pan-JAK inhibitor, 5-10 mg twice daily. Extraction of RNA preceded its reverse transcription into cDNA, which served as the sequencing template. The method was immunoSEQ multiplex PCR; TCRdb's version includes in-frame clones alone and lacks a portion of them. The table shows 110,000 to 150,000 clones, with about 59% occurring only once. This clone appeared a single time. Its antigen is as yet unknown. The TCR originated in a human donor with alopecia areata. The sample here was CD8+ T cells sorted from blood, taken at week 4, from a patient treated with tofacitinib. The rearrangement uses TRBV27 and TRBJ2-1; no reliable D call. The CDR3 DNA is TGTGCCAGCAGGACCCCGATGAGCTCCTACAATGAGCAGTTCTTC. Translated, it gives CASRTPMSSYNEQFF.